This T cell receptor beta chain was captured by sequencing in a study of T cell responses to AZD1222 COVID-19 vaccine. Study results and caveats: Spike-specific TCRs gained breadth and depth after people received two AZD1222 doses.

A note on this clone: What it binds is not known.

This CDR3 contains 17 residues. V lost 0 bases to trimming and J lost 2 bases; unmatched junction nucleotides: 7. Germline values: CDR1 MNHEY, CDR2 SMNVEV (reference sequence). Using immunoSEQ multiplex PCR, the repertoire was profiled, and TCRdb retains in-frame clones only, with some absent. The sample lists 150,000 to 200,000 clones, approximately 90% occurring once. Second-dose intervals near 4 or 12 weeks were combined. The material sequenced was peripheral blood, taken 28 days after the second AZD1222 dose. This clonotype was sampled from an adult who received the AZD1222 COVID-19 vaccine. This sequence joins TRBV27 and TRBJ2-5; TRBD2 matches 9 bases. The CDR3 coding sequence is TGTGCCAGCAGTTTATCCGGCGGGAGGGCGGGGCAAGAGACCCAGTACTTC. Translation: CASSLSGGRAGQETQYF.